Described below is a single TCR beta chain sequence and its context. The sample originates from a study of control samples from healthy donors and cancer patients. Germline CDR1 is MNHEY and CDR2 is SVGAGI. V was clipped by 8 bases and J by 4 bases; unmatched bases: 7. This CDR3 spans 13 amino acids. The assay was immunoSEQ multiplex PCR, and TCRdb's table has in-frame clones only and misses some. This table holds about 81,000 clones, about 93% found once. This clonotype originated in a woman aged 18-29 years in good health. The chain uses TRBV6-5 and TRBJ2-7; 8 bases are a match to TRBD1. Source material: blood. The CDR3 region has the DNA TGTGCCAGCGACAGGGGAATTAGGTACGAGCAGTACTTC. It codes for CASDRGIRYEQYF.